Listed below are T cell receptor beta chains from one sample, sequenced in a study of OX40 agonist ivuxolimab in advanced cancers. Sequencing used immunoSEQ multiplex PCR; TCRdb keeps in-frame clones, though not all of them. The data show approximately 74,000 clones, roughly 85% seen once. The source material was CD4+ or CD8+ T cells sorted from blood, sampled in a trial of the OX40 agonist ivuxolimab. The receptors were gathered from an adult with an advanced solid tumor such as melanoma, head and neck, liver or kidney cancer. Each CDR3 is given with its conserved first and last residue. The D gene is left open where the match is weak. For some rows the clone size is stated as once, few or many, or as a class when expanded; others skip it.

clone size,D gene,J gene,V gene,CDR3 protein,CDR3 DNA
.,TRBD1,TRBJ1-1,TRBV19,CASSTRQGRTEAFF,TGTGCCAGTAGTACCCGACAGGGGAGAACTGAAGCTTTCTTT
.,.,TRBJ1-1,TRBV28,CASRHQGNTEAFF,TGTGCCAGCAGACACCAGGGAAACACTGAAGCTTTCTTT
.,.,TRBJ1-4,TRBV19,CASSGDAWEKLFF,TGTGCCAGTAGTGGAGATGCTTGGGAAAAACTGTTTTTT
.,.,TRBJ2-7,TRBV7-2,CASSKELVFYEQYF,TGTGCCAGCAGCAAGGAACTAGTTTTCTACGAGCAGTACTTC
.,.,TRBJ2-7,TRBV7-6,CASSLEATGKEEQYF,TGTGCCAGCAGCTTAGAGGCGACTGGAAAGGAAGAGCAGTACTTC
.,TRBD2,TRBJ2-3,TRBV5-1,CASSLGLAGGDTQYF,TGCGCCAGCAGCCTCGGACTAGCGGGAGGAGATACGCAGTATTTT
.,TRBD2,TRBJ2-5,TRBV9,CASSTRGGTSGSAGETQYF,TGTGCCAGCAGCACACGTGGGGGGACTAGCGGGAGCGCCGGTGAGACCCAGTACTTC
.,.,TRBJ1-6,TRBV4-1,CASSQDHGGRGNNSPLHF,TGCGCCAGCAGCCAAGATCACGGGGGCCGAGGAAATAATTCACCCCTCCACTTT
.,.,TRBJ2-7,TRBV2,CASSGQERYEQYF,TGTGCCAGCAGTGGACAGGAGCGGTACGAGCAGTACTTC
.,TRBD2,TRBJ2-7,TRBV7-9,CASSLWTSGSSYEQYF,TGTGCCAGCAGCTTATGGACTAGCGGGTCTTCCTACGAGCAGTACTTC
.,.,TRBJ2-2,TRBV28,CASRWGGLDTGELFF,TGTGCCAGCAGATGGGGGGGCCTGGACACCGGGGAGCTGTTTTTT
.,.,TRBJ2-5,TRBV7-9,CASSPRGAWETQYF,TGTGCCAGCAGTCCCCGGGGGGCGTGGGAGACCCAGTACTTC
once,.,TRBJ2-1,TRBV19,CASSKRRGSSYNEQFF,TGTGCCAGTAGCAAACGGCGAGGTAGCTCCTACAATGAGCAGTTCTTC
.,.,TRBJ1-4,TRBV7-2,CASSLGSGLNEKLFF,TGTGCCAGCAGCTTAGGGTCAGGGCTGAATGAAAAACTGTTTTTT
once,TRBD2,TRBJ2-7,TRBV19,CASSGGTNEQYF,TGTGCCTCAAGCGGGGGAACCAACGAGCAGTACTTC
.,.,TRBJ1-2,TRBV5-1,CASSLGGDYGYTF,TGCGCCAGCAGCTTGGGGGGTGACTATGGCTACACCTTC
.,.,TRBJ2-3,TRBV5-1,CASQLRGETDTQYF,TGCGCCAGCCAATTACGGGGAGAAACAGATACGCAGTATTTT
.,.,TRBJ1-2,TRBV28,CASSLQKYGYTF,TGTGCCAGCAGCCTGCAAAAATATGGCTACACCTTC
once,TRBD1,TRBJ1-6,TRBV25-1,CASSGTGVINNSPLHF,TGTGCCAGCAGTGGGACAGGGGTAATTAATAATTCACCCCTCCACTTT
few,.,TRBJ1-5,TRBV2,CASRRDFSNQPQHF,TGTGCCAGCAGACGGGACTTCAGCAATCAGCCCCAGCATTTT
.,.,TRBJ1-2,TRBV11-2,CASSSTKGPGSYGYTF,TGTGCCAGCAGCTCTACAAAGGGGCCAGGGTCCTATGGCTACACCTTC
.,.,TRBJ1-1,TRBV14,CASSQGKLNTEAFF,TGTGCCAGCAGCCAAGGGAAGTTGAACACTGAAGCTTTCTTT
.,TRBD2,TRBJ2-3,TRBV7-3,CASSLRSGRETDTQYF,TGTGCCAGCAGCTTACGAAGCGGGAGGGAAACAGATACGCAGTATTTT
.,.,TRBJ2-5,TRBV10-3,CAISESRVPQETQYF,TGTGCCATCAGTGAGTCCCGGGTACCCCAAGAGACCCAGTACTTC
.,TRBD1,TRBJ2-7,TRBV15,CATSRAGQGLKTYEQYF,TGTGCCACCAGCAGAGCGGGACAGGGATTGAAAACCTACGAGCAGTACTTC
.,.,TRBJ2-2,TRBV18,CASSPPGSLNTGELFF,TGTGCCAGCTCACCACCGGGCAGCCTGAACACCGGGGAGCTGTTTTTT
.,.,TRBJ2-1,TRBV28,CASTMGPGGAYNEQFF,TGTGCCAGCACCATGGGCCCCGGGGGCGCCTACAATGAGCAGTTCTTC
.,.,TRBJ2-4,TRBV7-2,CASSLVGLAAKNIQYF,TGTGCCAGCAGCTTAGTTGGCCTGGCAGCCAAAAACATTCAGTACTTC
.,TRBD2,TRBJ2-2,TRBV5-4,CASSPRLAGGSGELFF,TGTGCCAGCAGCCCAAGACTAGCGGGAGGTTCCGGGGAGCTGTTTTTT
.,TRBD2,TRBJ2-3,TRBV5-1,CASSLAHGGAIDTQYF,TGCGCCAGCAGCTTGGCCCACGGGGGGGCTATAGATACGCAGTATTTT
.,.,TRBJ1-1,TRBV11-2,CASSSKMNTEAFF,TGTGCCAGCAGCTCAAAAATGAACACTGAAGCTTTCTTT
.,.,TRBJ1-2,TRBV2,CASSESQNYGYTF,TGTGCCAGCAGTGAAAGCCAAAACTATGGCTACACCTTC
.,TRBD2,TRBJ2-1,TRBV7-8,CASSDSHSGVQFF,TGTGCCAGCAGCGACTCCCACAGCGGGGTGCAGTTCTTC
.,.,TRBJ1-1,TRBV5-1,CASSQGGLPEAFF,TGCGCCAGCAGCCAGGGAGGCCTGCCTGAAGCTTTCTTT
.,.,TRBJ1-1,TRBV7-9,CASNLAGGANTEAFF,TGTGCCAGCAACTTGGCGGGGGGCGCGAACACTGAAGCTTTCTTT
.,TRBD1,TRBJ1-6,TRBV28,CASSPGGGYNSPLHF,TGTGCCAGCAGCCCAGGGGGCGGTTATAATTCACCCCTCCACTTT
.,.,TRBJ2-5,TRBV18,CASSPDGQETQYF,TGTGCCAGCTCACCCGATGGCCAAGAGACCCAGTACTTC
.,.,TRBJ2-7,TRBV21-1,CASSKVDTGRGRSEQYF,TGTGCCAGCAGCAAAGTAGATACGGGCAGGGGGCGCTCCGAGCAGTACTTC
.,.,TRBJ1-2,TRBV12-5,CASGRDNYGYTF,TGTGCTAGTGGGAGGGACAATTATGGCTACACCTTC
.,.,TRBJ1-3,TRBV6-6,CASSSVGSGNTIYF,TGTGCCAGCAGCTCAGTGGGCTCTGGAAACACCATATATTTT
.,TRBD1,TRBJ2-3,TRBV5-1,CASSYRDRGTDTQYF,TGCGCCAGCAGCTACCGGGACAGGGGGACCGATACGCAGTATTTT
few,TRBD1,TRBJ1-5,TRBV19,CASSIVGKGAGNQPQHF,TGTGCCAGTAGTATAGTCGGGAAGGGGGCCGGCAATCAGCCCCAGCATTTT
.,TRBD2,TRBJ2-1,TRBV30,CAWRATGTTGRNEQFF,TGTGCCTGGAGGGCTACCGGGACTACGGGTCGCAATGAGCAGTTCTTC
.,TRBD2,TRBJ2-5,TRBV11-2,CASSPLAGGGKPHGETQYF,TGTGCCAGCAGCCCTCTAGCGGGGGGAGGGAAGCCCCATGGTGAGACCCAGTACTTC
.,TRBD1,TRBJ1-5,TRBV7-8,CASSPRLGGYSNQPQHF,TGTGCCAGCAGCCCACGGTTAGGGGGCTATAGCAATCAGCCCCAGCATTTT
.,.,TRBJ2-1,TRBV9,CASSVRDYNEQFF,TGTGCCAGCAGCGTCCGGGATTACAATGAGCAGTTCTTC
.,.,TRBJ1-5,TRBV28,CASSVSLGNQPQHF,TGTGCCAGCAGTGTGTCCTTGGGCAATCAGCCCCAGCATTTT
.,.,TRBJ2-5,TRBV25-1,CASSPQRGYEETQYF,TGTGCCAGCAGTCCCCAAAGGGGCTACGAAGAGACCCAGTACTTC
.,TRBD1,TRBJ2-7,TRBV4-1,CASSQGRDRRAYEQYF,TGCGCCAGCAGCCAAGGTAGGGACAGGAGAGCCTACGAGCAGTACTTC
.,.,TRBJ2-2,TRBV25-1,CASSDGGHTGELFF,TGTGCCAGCAGTGATGGGGGCCACACCGGGGAGCTGTTTTTT
few,.,TRBJ2-1,TRBV6-1,CASSQKTNEQFF,TGTGCCAGCAGCCAAAAAACTAATGAGCAGTTCTTC
.,TRBD1,TRBJ1-1,TRBV10-2,CASRPGQGARGNTEAFF,TGCGCCAGCAGGCCGGGACAGGGGGCGCGAGGGAACACTGAAGCTTTCTTT
.,TRBD2,TRBJ2-7,TRBV10-3,CAISATSADEQYF,TGTGCCATCAGCGCGACTAGCGCGGACGAGCAGTACTTC
.,.,TRBJ1-4,TRBV5-1,CASRRGSGSEKLFF,TGCGCCAGCAGAAGAGGGTCGGGGAGTGAAAAACTGTTTTTT